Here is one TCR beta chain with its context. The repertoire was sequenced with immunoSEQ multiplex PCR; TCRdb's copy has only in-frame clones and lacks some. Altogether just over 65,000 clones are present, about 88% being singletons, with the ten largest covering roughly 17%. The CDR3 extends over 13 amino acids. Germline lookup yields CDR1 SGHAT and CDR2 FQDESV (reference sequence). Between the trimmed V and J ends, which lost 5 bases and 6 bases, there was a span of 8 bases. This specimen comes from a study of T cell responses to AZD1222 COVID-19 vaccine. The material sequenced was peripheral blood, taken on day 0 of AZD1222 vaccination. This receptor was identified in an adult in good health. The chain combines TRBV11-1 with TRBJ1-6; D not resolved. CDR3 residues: CASSRLLNSPLHF. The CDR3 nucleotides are TGTGCCAGCAGCAGGCTTCTTAATTCACCCCTCCACTTT.